This T cell receptor beta chain is drawn from a study of identical twins listed by TCRdb under 2016. In the study overall: TCR alpha and beta repertoires from monozygotic twins, unrelated adults of various ages and cord blood were deep-sequenced to test whether fetal clonotypes persist. To rule out contamination, replicate twin experiments were performed at different times with different library preparation protocols. On the study overall, not on this receptor specifically: Invariant T cells such as MAIT and iNKT could partly confound zero-insertion analyses, though diverse VJ usage argued against this for most clonotypes. Abundant cord blood beta clonotypes carried fewer insertions; young adult naive repertoires showed a weaker similar trend, while memory repertoires showed none. Conclusions relied on cross-sectional statistical analysis, since the same donors could not be followed over many years. In monozygotic twins, recombination models systematically underestimated out-of-frame TCR alpha sharing, but the models matched the sharing seen between unrelated individuals. A weaker excess of twin sharing was found in beta out-of-frame sequences because the signal-to-noise ratio was lowered by fewer shared sequences. Compared with coincidental sharing between unrelated individuals, out-of-frame TCR alpha sequences shared between twins had an excess of sequences with low generation probability.

In the case of this clonotype: Its specific antigen is unknown. A junction end diverges from the germline sequence, so it may reflect a read error.

All donors were healthy Caucasians. The method behind the library was 5' RACE. TCRdb records Illumina HiSeq 2000 as the sequencer. Template switching added a universal primer binding site, and the final cDNA carried a unique molecular identifier that allowed TCR cDNA molecules to be counted accurately. Specific primers in the conserved constant-segment region were used to synthesize first-strand cDNA for TCR alpha and beta chains. To control for contamination, each cDNA library was double barcoded with a SMART-Mk sample barcode plus Illumina barcodes. TruSeq adapter sequences and Illumina sample barcodes were added in two successive PCR steps. The Illumina HiSeq platform was used with custom primers to sequence TCR alpha and beta cDNA libraries. The authors processed their data as follows. MiGEC was used to process raw reads and extract unique molecular identifiers, and MiXCR was used to find CDR3 positions. Recombination models were inferred per individual with the repgenHMM and IGoR tools using an EM algorithm. The tcR package in R was used for shared clonotype analysis, with sharing normalized by the product of cloneset sizes. To study raw recombination free of thymic and clonal selection effects, out-of-frame nonproductive sequences were analyzed. The raw public reads went through TCRdb reprocessing: fastp at Q25, MiXCR clone calling, in-frame beta chains kept. Records with the same CDR3 protein are collapsed into one entry carrying the most frequent genes and DNA. For this entry, the V and J calls and clone size follow TCRdb and not the study's own pipeline. Within this sample are around 1.7 million distinct CDR3 sequences, with under 35% of them counted one time only. The ten largest clonotypes hold more than 0.25% of the sample.

Including the terminal cysteine and phenylalanine, the CDR3 comprises 14 residues. This entry keeps only the CDR3 DNA: 42 bases, framed from base 1. The germline V gene encodes CDR1 SGHRS and CDR2 YFSETQ. Sequenced: cord blood. This sequence was found in a newborn girl in good health. Recombination linked TRBV5-1 to TRBJ2-1; there is no confident call for the D gene. The CDR3 has the sequence CARSPTSPLNEQFF. The nucleotides read TGCGCCCGCAGTCCGACCTCGCCATTGAATGAGCAGTTCTTC.